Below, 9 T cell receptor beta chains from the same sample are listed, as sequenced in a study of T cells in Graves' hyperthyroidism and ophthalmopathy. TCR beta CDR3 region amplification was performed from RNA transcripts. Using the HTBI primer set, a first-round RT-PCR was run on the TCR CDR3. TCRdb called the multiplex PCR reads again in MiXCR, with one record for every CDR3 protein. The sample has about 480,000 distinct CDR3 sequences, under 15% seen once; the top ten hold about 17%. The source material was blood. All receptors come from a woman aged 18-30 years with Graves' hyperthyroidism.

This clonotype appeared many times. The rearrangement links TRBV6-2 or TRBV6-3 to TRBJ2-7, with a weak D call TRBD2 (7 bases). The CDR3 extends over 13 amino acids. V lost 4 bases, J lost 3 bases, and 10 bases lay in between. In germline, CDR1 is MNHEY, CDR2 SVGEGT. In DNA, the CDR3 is TGTGCCAGCAGTTCGAGGGGGGGCTACGAGCAGTACTTC. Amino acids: CASSSRGGYEQYF.

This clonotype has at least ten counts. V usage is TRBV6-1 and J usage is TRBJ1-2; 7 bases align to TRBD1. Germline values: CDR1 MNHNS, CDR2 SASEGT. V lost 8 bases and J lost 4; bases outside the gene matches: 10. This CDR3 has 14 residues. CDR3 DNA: TGTGCCAGCCGCAGGACCTACAGGGGCTATGGCTACACCTTC. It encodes CASRRTYRGYGYTF.

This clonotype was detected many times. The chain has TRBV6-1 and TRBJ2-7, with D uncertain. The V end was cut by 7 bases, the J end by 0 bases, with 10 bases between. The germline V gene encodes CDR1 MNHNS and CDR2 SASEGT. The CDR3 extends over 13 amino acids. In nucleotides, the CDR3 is TGTGCCAGCACGACGCGCTCCTCCTACGAGCAGTACTTC. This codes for CASTTRSSYEQYF.

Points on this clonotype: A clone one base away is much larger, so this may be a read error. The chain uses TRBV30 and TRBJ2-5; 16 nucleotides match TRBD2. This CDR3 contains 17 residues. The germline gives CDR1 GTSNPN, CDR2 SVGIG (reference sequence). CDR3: CARSPLGLAGGGETQYF. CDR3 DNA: TGTGCCCGGAGTCCGCTGGGACTAGCGGGAGGGGGTGAGACCCAGTACTTC.

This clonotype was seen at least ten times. Here the CDR3 reads CASSFSGKSEQYF. In DNA form, the CDR3 reads TGTGCCAGTAGTTTCAGCGGGAAGTCCGAGCAGTACTTC. This chain links TRBV19 with TRBJ2-7, with 7 positions matching TRBD2. Germline-derived CDR1 and CDR2 are LNHDA and SQIVND (reference sequence). This CDR3 has 13 amino acids. V lost 5 bases to trimming and J lost 6 bases; unmatched junction nucleotides: 7.

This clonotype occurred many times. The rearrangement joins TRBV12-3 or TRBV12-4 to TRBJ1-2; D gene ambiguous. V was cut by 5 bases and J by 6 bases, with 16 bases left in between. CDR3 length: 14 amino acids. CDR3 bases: TGTGCCAGCAGTCCCTCCCGGGATCCCAATGGCTACACCTTC. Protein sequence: CASSPSRDPNGYTF.

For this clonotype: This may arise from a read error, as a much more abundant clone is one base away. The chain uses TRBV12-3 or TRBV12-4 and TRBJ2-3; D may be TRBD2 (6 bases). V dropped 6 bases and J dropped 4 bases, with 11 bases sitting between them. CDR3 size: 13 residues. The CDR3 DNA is TGTGCCAGCAGCTCAGGGACTTCAGATACGCAGTATTTT. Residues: CASSSGTSDTQYF.

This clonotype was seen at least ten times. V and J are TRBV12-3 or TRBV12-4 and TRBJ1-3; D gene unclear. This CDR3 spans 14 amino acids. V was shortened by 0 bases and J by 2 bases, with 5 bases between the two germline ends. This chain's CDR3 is CASSLARAGNTIYF. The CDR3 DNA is TGTGCCAGCAGTTTAGCGAGGGCTGGAAACACCATATATTTT.

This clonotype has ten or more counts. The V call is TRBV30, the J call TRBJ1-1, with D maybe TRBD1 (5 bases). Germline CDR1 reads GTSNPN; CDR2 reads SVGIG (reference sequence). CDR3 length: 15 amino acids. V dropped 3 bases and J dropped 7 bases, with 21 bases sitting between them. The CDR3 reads CAWSGEAWGGGEAFF. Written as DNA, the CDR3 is TGTGCCTGGAGCGGCGAGGCATGGGGGGGAGGTGAAGCTTTCTTT.